What follows is one T cell receptor (beta chain) and its context. Its antigen is as yet unknown. The data derive from a study of T-cell reconstitution after alpha-beta-depleted transplantation in children. TCRbeta library construction was performed incorporating unique molecular identifiers. Via MiXCR, TCRdb re-called the PCR reads, giving one row per CDR3 protein. The sample has around 210,000 distinct CDR3 sequences, approximately 7% seen once. Study-wide results and limits: Fresh T-cell production supplied most of the T-cell counts and diversity seen one year after transplant. Reports say that about two months after transplant, the alpha-beta T cells came out of several hundred graft clones that had expanded. High day-60 TCRbeta diversity in some patients came from surviving recipient T cells and thymic progenitors.

V was cut by 5 bases and J by 0 bases, with 13 bases left in between. Germline V gives CDR1 SNHLY, CDR2 FYNNEI. CDR3 length equals 16 residues. This sequence originates from a boy under 10 years old with acute lymphoblastic leukemia, due to receive a stem cell transplant. The sample here was PBMCs, taken before TCRalphabeta/CD19-depleted stem cell transplant. This chain joins TRBV2 and TRBJ2-2; D gene unclear. For the CDR3, the DNA is TGTGCCAGCAGTTGGAACCCCCAGACGAACACCGGGGAGCTGTTTTTT. It encodes CASSWNPQTNTGELFF.